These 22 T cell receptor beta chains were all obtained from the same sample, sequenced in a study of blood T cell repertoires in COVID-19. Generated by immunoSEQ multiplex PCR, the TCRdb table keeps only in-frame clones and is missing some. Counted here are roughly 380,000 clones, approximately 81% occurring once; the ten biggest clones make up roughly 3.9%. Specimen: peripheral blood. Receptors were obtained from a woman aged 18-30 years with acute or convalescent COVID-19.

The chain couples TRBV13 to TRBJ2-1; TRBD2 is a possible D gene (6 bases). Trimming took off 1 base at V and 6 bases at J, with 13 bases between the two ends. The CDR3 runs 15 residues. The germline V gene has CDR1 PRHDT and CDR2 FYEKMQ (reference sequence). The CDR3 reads CASSLDSGASNEQFF. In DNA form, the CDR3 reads TGTGCCAGCAGCTTAGATTCGGGAGCCAGCAATGAGCAGTTCTTC.

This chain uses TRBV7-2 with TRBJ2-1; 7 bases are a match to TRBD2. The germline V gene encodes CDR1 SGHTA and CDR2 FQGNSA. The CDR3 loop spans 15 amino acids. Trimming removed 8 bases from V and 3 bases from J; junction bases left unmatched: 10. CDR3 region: CASDGPAGVYNEQFF. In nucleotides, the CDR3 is TGTGCCAGCGATGGCCCCGCGGGAGTCTACAATGAGCAGTTCTTC.

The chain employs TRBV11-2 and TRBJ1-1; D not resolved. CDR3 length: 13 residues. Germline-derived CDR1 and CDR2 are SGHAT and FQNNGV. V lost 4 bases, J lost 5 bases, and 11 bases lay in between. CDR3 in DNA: TGTGCCAGCAGCTCTCTACCAACTACTGAAGCTTTCTTT. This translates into CASSSLPTTEAFF.

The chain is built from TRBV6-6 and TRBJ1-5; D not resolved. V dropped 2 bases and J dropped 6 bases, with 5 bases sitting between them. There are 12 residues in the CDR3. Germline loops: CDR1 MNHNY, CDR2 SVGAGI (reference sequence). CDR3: CASSYEFQPQHF. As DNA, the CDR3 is TGTGCCAGCAGTTACGAGTTTCAGCCCCAGCATTTT.

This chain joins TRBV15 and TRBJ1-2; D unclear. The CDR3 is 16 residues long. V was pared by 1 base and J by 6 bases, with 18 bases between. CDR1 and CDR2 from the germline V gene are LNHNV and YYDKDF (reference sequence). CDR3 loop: CATSRGPARGADGYTF. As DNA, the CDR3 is TGTGCCACCAGCAGAGGCCCGGCTCGGGGTGCGGATGGCTACACCTTC.

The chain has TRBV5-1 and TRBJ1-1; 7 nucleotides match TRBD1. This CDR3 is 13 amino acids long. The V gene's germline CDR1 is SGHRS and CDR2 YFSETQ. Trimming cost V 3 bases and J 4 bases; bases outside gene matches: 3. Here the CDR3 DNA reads TGCGCCAGCAGCTCGACAGGGAGCACTGAAGCTTTCTTT. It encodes CASSSTGSTEAFF.

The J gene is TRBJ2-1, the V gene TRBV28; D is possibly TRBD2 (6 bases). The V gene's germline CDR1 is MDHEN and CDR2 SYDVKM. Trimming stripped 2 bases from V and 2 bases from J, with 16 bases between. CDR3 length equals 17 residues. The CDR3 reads CASSLKFFAGTYNEQFF. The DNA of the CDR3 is TGTGCCAGCAGTTTAAAGTTCTTTGCGGGAACCTACAATGAGCAGTTCTTC.

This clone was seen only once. CDR3 DNA sequence: TGTGCCAGCAGCACCCTGACAGGGCGCGTTATGAACACTGAAGCTTTCTTT. This translates into CASSTLTGRVMNTEAFF. The V and J genes are TRBV7-9 and TRBJ1-1, with TRBD1 matching 7 bases. CDR3 length equals 17 residues. Germline V lookup: CDR1 SEHNR, CDR2 FQNEAQ (reference sequence). After removal of 5 bases from V and 0 bases from J, the junction contained 12 bases not matched to a gene.

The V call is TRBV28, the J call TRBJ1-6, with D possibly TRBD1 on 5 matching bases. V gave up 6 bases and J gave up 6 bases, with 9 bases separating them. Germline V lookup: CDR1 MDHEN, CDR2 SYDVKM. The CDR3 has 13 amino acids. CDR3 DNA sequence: TGTGCCAGCAGGTTACAGGTTAATTCACCCCTCCACTTT. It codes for CASRLQVNSPLHF.

The chain's CDR3 is CATSDLTVNYGYTF. CDR3 coding DNA: TGTGCCACCAGTGATTTGACAGTTAACTATGGCTACACCTTC. The chain employs TRBV24-1 and TRBJ1-2; D is unclear. Looked up from germline, CDR1 is KGHDR and CDR2 is SFDVKD. CDR3 length: 14 amino acids. Trimming removed 0 bases at V and 1 base at J, with 5 bases between.

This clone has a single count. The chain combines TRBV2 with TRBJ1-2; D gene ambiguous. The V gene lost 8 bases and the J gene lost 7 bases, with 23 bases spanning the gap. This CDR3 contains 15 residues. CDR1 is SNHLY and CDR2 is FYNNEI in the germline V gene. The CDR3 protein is CASSSRLFKGGGYTF. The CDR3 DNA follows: TGTGCCAGCTCATCTCGGTTGTTTAAGGGAGGTGGCTACACCTTC.

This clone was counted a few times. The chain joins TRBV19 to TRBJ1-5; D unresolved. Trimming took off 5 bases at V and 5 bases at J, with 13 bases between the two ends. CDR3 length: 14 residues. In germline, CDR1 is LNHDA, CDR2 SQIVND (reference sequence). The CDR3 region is CASSLKEAYQPQHF. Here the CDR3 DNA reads TGTGCCAGTAGTCTGAAGGAGGCCTATCAGCCCCAGCATTTT.

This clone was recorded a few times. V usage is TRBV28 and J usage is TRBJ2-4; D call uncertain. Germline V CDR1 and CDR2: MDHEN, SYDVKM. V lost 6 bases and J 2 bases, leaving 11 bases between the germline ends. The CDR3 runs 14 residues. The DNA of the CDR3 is TGTGCCAGCAGCTCTCCAGGATCCAAAAACATTCAGTACTTC. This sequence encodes CASSSPGSKNIQYF.

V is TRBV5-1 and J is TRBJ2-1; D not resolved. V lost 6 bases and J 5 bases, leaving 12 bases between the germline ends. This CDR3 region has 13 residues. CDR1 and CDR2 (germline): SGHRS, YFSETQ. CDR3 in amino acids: CASTKQWDNEQFF. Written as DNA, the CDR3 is TGCGCCAGCACGAAACAGTGGGACAATGAGCAGTTCTTC.

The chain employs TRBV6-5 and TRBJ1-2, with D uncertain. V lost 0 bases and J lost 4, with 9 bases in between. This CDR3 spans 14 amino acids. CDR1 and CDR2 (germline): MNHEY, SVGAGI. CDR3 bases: TGTGCCAGCAGTTACTCCCCGAGGGCCTATGGCTACACCTTC. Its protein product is CASSYSPRAYGYTF.

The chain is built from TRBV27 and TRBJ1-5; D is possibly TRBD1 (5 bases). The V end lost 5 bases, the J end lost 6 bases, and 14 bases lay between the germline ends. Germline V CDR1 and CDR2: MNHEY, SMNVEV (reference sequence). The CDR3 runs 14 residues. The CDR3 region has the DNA TGTGCCAGCAGTGGGAGCCTCGGGGGTCAGCCCCAGCATTTT. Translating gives CASSGSLGGQPQHF.

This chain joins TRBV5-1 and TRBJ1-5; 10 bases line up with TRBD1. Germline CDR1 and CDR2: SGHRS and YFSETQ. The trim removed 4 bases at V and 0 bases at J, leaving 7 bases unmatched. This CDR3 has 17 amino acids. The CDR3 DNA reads TGCGCCAGCAGCACCGGGACAGGGGATAGTAGCAATCAGCCCCAGCATTTT. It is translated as CASSTGTGDSSNQPQHF.

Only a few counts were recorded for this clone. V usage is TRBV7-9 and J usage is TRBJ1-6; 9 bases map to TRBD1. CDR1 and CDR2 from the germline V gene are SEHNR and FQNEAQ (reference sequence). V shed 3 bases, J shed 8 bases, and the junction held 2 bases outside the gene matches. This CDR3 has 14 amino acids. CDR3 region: CASSLGQGHSPLHF. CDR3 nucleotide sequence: TGTGCCAGCAGCTTGGGACAGGGTCATTCACCCCTCCACTTT.

The CDR3 region has the DNA TGTGCCAGCAGCTTAGAAGGGGGCATTAATGAAAAACTGTTTTTT. Translated, it gives CASSLEGGINEKLFF. The chain employs TRBV7-6 and TRBJ1-4; 7 positions agree with TRBD1. The trim removed 1 base at V and 4 bases at J, leaving 3 bases unmatched. CDR3 length: 15 residues. From germline, CDR1 is SGHVS and CDR2 FNYEAQ.

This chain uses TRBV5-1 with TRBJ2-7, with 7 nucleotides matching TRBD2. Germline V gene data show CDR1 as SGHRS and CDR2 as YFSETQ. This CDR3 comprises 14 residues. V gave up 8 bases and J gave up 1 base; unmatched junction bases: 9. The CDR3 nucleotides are TGCGCCAGGTTCAGCGGGATGTGGTCCTACGAGCAGTACTTC. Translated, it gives CARFSGMWSYEQYF.

CDR3 DNA: TGTGCCACCAGCAGAGACCGGAACACCATATATTTT. Translating it yields CATSRDRNTIYF. This sequence joins TRBV15 and TRBJ1-3; no definite D call. V lost 0 bases, J lost 7 bases, and 4 bases lay in between. The CDR3 is 12 amino acids. Germline CDR1 LNHNV, CDR2 YYDKDF (reference sequence).

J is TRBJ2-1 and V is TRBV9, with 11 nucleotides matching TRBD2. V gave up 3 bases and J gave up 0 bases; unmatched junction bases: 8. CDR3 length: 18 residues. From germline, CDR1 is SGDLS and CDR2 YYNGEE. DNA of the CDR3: TGTGCCAGCAGCGAGGGTAGCGGGGGGGCAAGCTCCTACAATGAGCAGTTCTTC. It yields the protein CASSEGSGGASSYNEQFF.